The 27 T cell receptor beta chains reported below all come from one sample, sequenced in a study of blood T cell repertoires in COVID-19. Clones were read by immunoSEQ multiplex PCR, and TCRdb kept only the in-frame ones, dropping some. This sample yields 90,000 to 110,000 clones, of which roughly 80% are seen a single time; just under 20% belongs to the top ten. Sequencing was performed on peripheral blood. These receptors all come from a woman aged 70 to 79 with acute or convalescent COVID-19.

The chain combines TRBV5-4 with TRBJ2-7, with 7 nucleotides matching TRBD2. Trimming removed 1 base from V and 7 bases from J; junction bases left unmatched: 11. Germline CDR1 reads SGHNT; CDR2 reads YYREEE (reference sequence). The CDR3 consists of 15 residues. The CDR3 DNA follows: TGTGCCAGCAGCTTGCCCACGGGAGGTGGGAGGGAGCAGTACTTC. It encodes CASSLPTGGGREQYF.

The genes are TRBV4-3 and TRBJ1-1; D unresolved. The length of the CDR3 is 14 residues. The ends were cut back, 3 bases at V and 0 bases at J, with 8 bases in the middle. Germline lookup yields CDR1 LGHNA and CDR2 YSLEER. CDR3 in amino acids: CASSHRRVNTEAFF. In DNA form, the CDR3 reads TGCGCCAGCAGCCATCGAAGAGTGAACACTGAAGCTTTCTTT.

V usage is TRBV18 and J usage is TRBJ2-2; D might be TRBD2 (5 bases). The CDR3 covers 16 residues. Deletions cut 6 bases from V and 0 bases from J, with 14 bases between. The germline V gene encodes CDR1 KGHSH and CDR2 LQKENI. The CDR3 DNA follows: TGTGCCAGCTCCCCTGATCTAGCAGCGAACACCGGGGAGCTGTTTTTT. This encodes CASSPDLAANTGELFF.

The V gene is TRBV21-1, the J gene TRBJ2-7; the table's D call, TRBD1, was not checked against the DNA. TRBV21-1 is noted as a pseudogene. The CDR3 has 13 residues. For the CDR3, the DNA is TGTGCCTCGGGGACAGGGATGGATCGCGAGCAGTACTTC. This encodes CASGTGMDREQYF.

The chain employs TRBV7-2 and TRBJ1-5, with 7 bases identical to TRBD1. Germline CDR1 reads SGHTA; CDR2 reads FQGNSA. V gave up 5 bases and J gave up 6 bases; unmatched junction bases: 7. The length of the CDR3 is 14 residues. The CDR3 loop reads CASSPRQGSQPQHF. CDR3 sequence (DNA): TGTGCCAGCAGCCCCCGACAGGGCTCTCAGCCCCAGCATTTT.

V usage is TRBV2 and J usage is TRBJ1-2; tentatively, D is TRBD1 (5 bases). CDR3 length equals 15 residues. Germline-derived CDR1 and CDR2 are SNHLY and FYNNEI. The germline V and J ends were trimmed by 1 base and 7 bases, with 16 bases remaining between them. The CDR3 region has the DNA TGTGCCAGCAGTGAAGTGAGGACACCCAAGTCTGGCTACACCTTC. Encoded protein: CASSEVRTPKSGYTF.

The chain links TRBV3-1 (or the pseudogene TRBV3-2) to TRBJ2-7, with 11 bases that match TRBD1. J was trimmed by 5 bases and V by 3 bases; bases with no gene match: 3. Germline CDR1 LGHDT, CDR2 YNNKEL (reference sequence). The CDR3 is made up of 14 amino acids. The CDR3 sequence: CASSQDRGLDEQYF. The DNA of the CDR3 is TGTGCCAGCAGCCAGGACAGGGGGCTCGACGAGCAGTACTTC.

The rearrangement joins TRBV30 to TRBJ2-1, with 9 bases lining up with TRBD2. In germline, CDR1 is GTSNPN, CDR2 SVGIG (reference sequence). The CDR3 runs to 16 residues. V was clipped by 2 bases and J by 9 bases; unmatched bases: 14. CDR3 sequence (DNA): TGTGCCTGGAGTACCCCCGGACCGGGACTAGCCATTGAGCAGTTCTTC. Its protein product is CAWSTPGPGLAIEQFF.

This clone was picked up a small number of times. The chain combines TRBV7-9 with TRBJ1-1, with D possibly TRBD1 on 5 matching bases. Germline loops: CDR1 SEHNR, CDR2 FQNEAQ (reference sequence). Trimming removed 3 bases at V and 7 bases at J, with 18 bases between. The CDR3 runs to 15 residues. CDR3 amino acids: CASSLSLGARSEAFF. The DNA of the CDR3 is TGTGCCAGCAGCTTGTCTCTAGGGGCACGGAGTGAAGCTTTCTTT.

J is TRBJ1-1 and V is TRBV7-6; 9 bases line up with TRBD1. This CDR3 spans 14 amino acids. Germline values: CDR1 SGHVS, CDR2 FNYEAQ. With V trimmed by 4 bases and J by 6 bases, 6 bases remained unmatched. As DNA, the CDR3 is TGTGCCAGCAGCTCGCAGACAGGGGGGGCTGAAGCTTTCTTT. Translation: CASSSQTGGAEAFF.

The chain uses TRBV5-1 and TRBJ1-1; D unclear. Deletions cut 1 base from V and 1 base from J, with 11 bases between. CDR3 length: 15 residues. Germline CDR1 reads SGHRS; CDR2 reads YFSETQ. CDR3 sequence: CASSLPRGGNTEAFF. The CDR3 DNA reads as TGCGCCAGCAGCTTGCCCCGCGGCGGGAACACTGAAGCTTTCTTT.

The chain couples TRBV5-1 to TRBJ1-3; D unclear. CDR1 and CDR2 (germline): SGHRS, YFSETQ. There are 15 residues in the CDR3. V was shortened by 0 bases and J by 0 bases, with 7 bases between the two germline ends. CDR3 nucleotide sequence: TGCGCCAGCAGCTTGGACAGAAGCTCTGGAAACACCATATATTTT. Amino acid sequence: CASSLDRSSGNTIYF. Based on the CDR3 plus reference TRBV5-1 and TRBJ1-3, the full variable domain is KAGVTQTPRYLIKTRGQQVTLSCSPISGHRSVSWYQQTPGQGLQFLFEYFSETQRNKGNFPGRFSGRQFSNSRSEMNVSTLELGDSALYLCASSLDRSSGNTIYFGEGSWLTVV.

The chain recombines TRBV6-6 with TRBJ1-1; possibly TRBD1 for D (5 bases). Trimming shortened V by 5 bases and J by 3 bases, and 16 bases separated the two germline ends. Germline loops: CDR1 MNHNY, CDR2 SVGAGI (reference sequence). The CDR3 contains 15 residues. The CDR3 sequence is CASSQGLSVDTEAFF. The CDR3 DNA reads TGTGCCAGCAGTCAGGGACTGTCGGTGGACACTGAAGCTTTCTTT.

The V and J genes are TRBV18 and TRBJ1-5, with D perhaps matching TRBD1 (6 bases). CDR3 length: 13 amino acids. Germline V gene lookup returns CDR1 KGHSH and CDR2 LQKENI. Trimming stripped 5 bases from V and 4 bases from J, with 9 bases between. The chain's CDR3 is CASSTGFNQPQHF. The CDR3 DNA reads TGTGCCAGCTCAACAGGGTTTAATCAGCCCCAGCATTTT.

This clone was seen many times. The rearrangement links TRBV18 to TRBJ1-5; TRBD1 matches at 7 bases. The length of the CDR3 is 13 residues. CDR1 and CDR2 (germline): KGHSH, LQKENI. V dropped 6 bases and J dropped 4; count of bases not matched to a gene: 3. CDR3: CASSRDSNQPQHF. The CDR3, as DNA: TGTGCCAGCTCTAGGGACAGTAATCAGCCCCAGCATTTT.

The chain carries TRBV24-1 and TRBJ1-5, with D perhaps TRBD1 (5 bases). Germline V gives CDR1 KGHDR, CDR2 SFDVKD. The length of the CDR3 is 13 residues. V lost 5 bases, J lost 2 bases, and 6 bases lay in between. CDR3 DNA: TGTGCCACCAGTGGCAGGGGCAATCAGCCCCAGCATTTT. Protein product: CATSGRGNQPQHF.

The chain joins TRBV30 to TRBJ2-1; possibly TRBD1 for D (6 bases). The CDR3 loop spans 15 amino acids. Germline-derived CDR1 and CDR2 are GTSNPN and SVGIG (reference sequence). Trimming removed 1 base from V and 2 bases from J, with 12 bases in between. The CDR3 sequence: CAWSGTATAYNEQFF. Here the CDR3 DNA reads TGTGCCTGGAGTGGGACAGCGACTGCCTACAATGAGCAGTTCTTC.

This clone was seen a few times. This chain links TRBV19 with TRBJ2-5; no reliable D call. The V and J ends lost 7 bases and 5 bases respectively, with 8 bases between them. Germline V lookup: CDR1 LNHDA, CDR2 SQIVND (reference sequence). This CDR3 spans 11 amino acids. CDR3 sequence (DNA): TGTGCCAGTAAATATCGGGAGACCCAGTACTTC. It translates to CASKYRETQYF. Full variable domain (rest looked up from reference TRBV19 and TRBJ2-5): DGGITQSPKYLFRKEGQNVTLSCEQNLNHDAMYWYRQDPGQGLRLIYYSQIVNDFQKGDIAEGYSVSREKKESFPLTVTSAQKNPTAFYLCASKYRETQYFGPGTRLLVL.

This clone was counted ten times or more. V is TRBV7-9 and J is TRBJ2-4; 7 positions match TRBD2. V trimming: 5 bases; J trimming: 7 bases; junction bases outside the gene matches: 11. CDR1 is SEHNR, CDR2 FQNEAQ, per germline (reference sequence). The CDR3 spans 15 residues. The CDR3 protein is CASSPIGSSGNIQYF. Written as DNA, the CDR3 is TGTGCCAGCAGCCCAATCGGTAGTAGCGGGAACATTCAGTACTTC.

This clone was counted a few times. The chain joins TRBV7-7 to TRBJ2-2; 7 bases line up with TRBD2. Germline CDR1 reads SSHAT; CDR2 reads FNYEAQ (reference sequence). The CDR3 sequence is 15 residues long. Trimming cost V 5 bases and J 2 bases; bases outside gene matches: 5. CDR3 DNA sequence: TGTGCCAGCAGCCGGGACTACCTAAACACCGGGGAGCTGTTTTTT. Protein product: CASSRDYLNTGELFF.

This clone appeared a few times. The chain is built from TRBV7-2 and TRBJ2-7; D may be TRBD1 (6 bases). In germline, CDR1 is SGHTA, CDR2 FQGNSA. The CDR3 extends over 13 amino acids. V shed 7 bases and J shed 2 bases, with 12 bases lying between them. CDR3 protein: CASTPGQTYEQYF. CDR3 sequence (DNA): TGTGCCAGCACCCCGGGACAAACCTACGAGCAGTACTTC.

The rearrangement joins TRBV30 to TRBJ1-3; 8 bases align to TRBD1. The CDR3 runs 17 residues. Germline trimming cut 5 bases from V and 0 bases from J; bases unmatched to any gene: 12. CDR1 is GTSNPN and CDR2 is SVGIG in the germline V gene (reference sequence). The chain's CDR3 is CAWLPGGDPLSGNTIYF. The CDR3, as DNA: TGTGCCTGGCTACCAGGGGGCGACCCCCTCTCTGGAAACACCATATATTTT.

The chain carries TRBV6-2 or TRBV6-3 and TRBJ1-1; TRBD1 aligns across 9 bases. CDR3 length: 16 residues. Trimming at V came to 6 bases and at J to 1 base, leaving 9 bases not matched to a gene. Germline V gene data show CDR1 as MNHEY and CDR2 as SVGEGT. CDR3 residues: CASRPTGTGKNTEAFF. In DNA form, the CDR3 reads TGTGCCAGCAGACCTACCGGGACAGGGAAGAACACTGAAGCTTTCTTT.

The V and J genes are TRBV5-1 and TRBJ1-5; D ambiguous. Looked up from germline, CDR1 is SGHRS and CDR2 is YFSETQ. This CDR3 has 16 amino acids. Between the trimmed V and J ends, which lost 0 bases and 0 bases, there was a span of 10 bases. The CDR3 reads CASSLDGAGSNQPQHF. CDR3 sequence (DNA): TGCGCCAGCAGCTTGGACGGTGCGGGTAGCAATCAGCCCCAGCATTTT.

The chain combines TRBV5-4 with TRBJ2-1; a weak D match, TRBD2 (6 bases). Looked up from germline, CDR1 is SGHNT and CDR2 is YYREEE (reference sequence). The CDR3 has 16 amino acids. Between the trimmed V and J ends, which lost 5 bases and 4 bases, there was a span of 19 bases. CDR3 in amino acids: CASSPARGENYNEQFF. The CDR3 nucleotides read TGTGCCAGCAGTCCCGCCCGCGGGGAAAATTACAATGAGCAGTTCTTC.

This clone was recorded once. This chain connects TRBV7-2 to TRBJ2-2; perhaps TRBD1 as D (6 bases). CDR1 is SGHTA, CDR2 FQGNSA, per germline. The CDR3 spans 16 residues. Between the trimmed V and J ends, which lost 3 bases and 3 bases, there was a span of 14 bases. CDR3 sequence reads: CASSLEWGLYTGELFF. The CDR3 DNA is TGTGCCAGCAGCTTGGAGTGGGGGCTGTACACCGGGGAGCTGTTTTTT.

V gene TRBV28 combines with J gene TRBJ2-6, with TRBD1 identical over 10 bases. The CDR3 runs to 18 residues. V shed 0 bases, J shed 2 bases, and the junction held 4 bases outside the gene matches. Germline lookup yields CDR1 MDHEN and CDR2 SYDVKM. The CDR3 DNA sequence: TGTGCCAGCAGTTTATGGGGACAGGGGAGAGCTGGGGCCAACGTCCTGACTTTC. It translates to CASSLWGQGRAGANVLTF.